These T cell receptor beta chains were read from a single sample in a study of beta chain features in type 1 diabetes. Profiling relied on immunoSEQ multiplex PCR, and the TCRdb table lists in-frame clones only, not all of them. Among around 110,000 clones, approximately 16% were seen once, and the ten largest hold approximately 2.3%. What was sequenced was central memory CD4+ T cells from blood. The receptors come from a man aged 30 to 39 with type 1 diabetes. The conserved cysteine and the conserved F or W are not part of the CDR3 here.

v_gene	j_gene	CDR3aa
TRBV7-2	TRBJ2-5	ASSQGPGAGGIRETQY
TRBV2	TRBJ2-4	ASSEEAENIQY
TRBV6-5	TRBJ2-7	ASTDRSTYEQY
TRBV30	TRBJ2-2	AWSRQGGGELF
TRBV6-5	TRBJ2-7	ASGYERGREQY
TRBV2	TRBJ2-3	ASSADRGASTDTQY
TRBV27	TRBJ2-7	ASSPYPSYEQY
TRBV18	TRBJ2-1	ASSPSEEQF
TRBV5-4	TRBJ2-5	ASSATSGVETQY
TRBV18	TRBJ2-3	ASSPPGQPDTQY
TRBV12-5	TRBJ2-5	ASGLVRGGGLETQY
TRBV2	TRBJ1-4	ASIQGSNEKLF
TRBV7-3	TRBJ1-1	ASSLSQNTEAF
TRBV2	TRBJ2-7	ASSGQGGEQY
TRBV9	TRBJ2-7	ASSPRDSFHEQY
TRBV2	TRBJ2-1	ASRGGVDHNEQF
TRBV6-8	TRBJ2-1	ASSFRGDQGSKRSDNEQF
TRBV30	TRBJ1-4	AWSTGVEKLF
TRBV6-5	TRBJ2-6	ASSYDKRAGANVLT
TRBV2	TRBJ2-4	ASFPGLLAKNIQY
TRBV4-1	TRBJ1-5	ASSQDFNPVYDQPQH
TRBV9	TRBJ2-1	ASSISTGSYNEQF
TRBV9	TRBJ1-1	ASSVARNTEAF
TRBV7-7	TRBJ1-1	ASSAGKNTEAF
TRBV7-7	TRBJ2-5	ASSFSYQETQY
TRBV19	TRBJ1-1	ASSISRENTEAF